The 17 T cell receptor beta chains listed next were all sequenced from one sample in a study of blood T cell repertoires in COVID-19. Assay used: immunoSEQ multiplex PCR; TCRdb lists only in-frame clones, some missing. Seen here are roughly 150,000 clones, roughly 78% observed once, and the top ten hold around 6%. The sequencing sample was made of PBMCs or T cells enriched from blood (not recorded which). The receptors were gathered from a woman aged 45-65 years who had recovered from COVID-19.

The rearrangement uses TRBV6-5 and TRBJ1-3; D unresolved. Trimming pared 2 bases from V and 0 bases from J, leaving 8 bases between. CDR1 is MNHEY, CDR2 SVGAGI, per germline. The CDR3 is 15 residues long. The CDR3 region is CASSYGPSSGNTIYF. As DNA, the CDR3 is TGTGCCAGCAGTTACGGGCCCTCCTCTGGAAACACCATATATTTT.

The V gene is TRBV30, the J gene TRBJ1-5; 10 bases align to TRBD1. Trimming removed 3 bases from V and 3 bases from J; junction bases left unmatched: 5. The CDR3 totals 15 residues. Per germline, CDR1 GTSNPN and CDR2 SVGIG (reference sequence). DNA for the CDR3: TGTGCCTGGAGAAAGGGACAGGGGCACAATCAGCCCCAGCATTTT. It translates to CAWRKGQGHNQPQHF. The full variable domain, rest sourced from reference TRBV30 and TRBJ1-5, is SQTIHQWPATLVQPVGSPLSLECTVEGTSNPNLYWYRQAAGRGLQLLFYSVGIGQISSEVPQNLSASRPQDRQFILSSKKLLLSDSGFYLCAWRKGQGHNQPQHFGDGTRLSIL.

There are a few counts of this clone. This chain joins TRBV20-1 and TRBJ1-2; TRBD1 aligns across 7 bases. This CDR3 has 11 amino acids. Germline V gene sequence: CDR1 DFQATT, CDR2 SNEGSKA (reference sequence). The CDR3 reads CTATGAGGYTF. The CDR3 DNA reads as TGCACCGCTACAGGGGCGGGTGGCTACACCTTC.

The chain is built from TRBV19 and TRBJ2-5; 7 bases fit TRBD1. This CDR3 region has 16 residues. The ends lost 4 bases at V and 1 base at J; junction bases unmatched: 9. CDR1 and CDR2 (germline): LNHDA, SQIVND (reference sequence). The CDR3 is CASSKWARGSQETQYF. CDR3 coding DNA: TGTGCCAGTAGTAAGTGGGCCAGGGGGTCCCAAGAGACCCAGTACTTC.

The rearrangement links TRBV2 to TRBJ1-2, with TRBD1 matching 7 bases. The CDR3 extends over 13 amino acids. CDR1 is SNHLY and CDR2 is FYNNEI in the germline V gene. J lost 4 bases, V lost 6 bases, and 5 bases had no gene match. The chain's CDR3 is CASSLTGSYGYTF. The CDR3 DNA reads TGTGCCAGCAGCCTGACAGGGTCCTATGGCTACACCTTC.

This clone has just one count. CDR3 region: CAWDPMAGNGYTF. For the CDR3, the DNA is TGTGCCTGGGACCCCATGGCAGGGAACGGCTACACCTTC. The V gene is TRBV30, the J gene TRBJ1-2; tentative D call: TRBD1 (5 bases). V was clipped by 5 bases and J by 8 bases, with 18 bases between them. Germline V gives CDR1 GTSNPN, CDR2 SVGIG (reference sequence). This CDR3 is built from 13 residues.

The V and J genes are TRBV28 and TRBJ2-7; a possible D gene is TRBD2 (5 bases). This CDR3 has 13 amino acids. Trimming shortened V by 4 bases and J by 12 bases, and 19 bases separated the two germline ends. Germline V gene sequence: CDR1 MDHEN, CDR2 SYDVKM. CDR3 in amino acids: CASSSQAPSGWYV. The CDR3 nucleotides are TGTGCCAGCAGTTCCCAGGCCCCCTCGGGGTGGTACGTC.

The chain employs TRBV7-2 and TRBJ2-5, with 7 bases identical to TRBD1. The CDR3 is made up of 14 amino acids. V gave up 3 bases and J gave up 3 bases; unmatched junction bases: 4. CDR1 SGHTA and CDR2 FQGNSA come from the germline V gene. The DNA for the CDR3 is TGTGCCAGCAGCTTTCCCGACAGGGAAGAGACCCAGTACTTC. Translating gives CASSFPDREETQYF.

CDR3 nucleotides: TGTGCCAGCAGCAGCGCTAGTTTACACGCACGAAACACCATATATTTT. As protein: CASSSASLHARNTIYF. V gene TRBV3-1 (or the pseudogene TRBV3-2) combines with J gene TRBJ1-3, with D uncertain. The CDR3 sequence is 16 residues long. Trimming took off 5 bases at V and 5 bases at J, with 19 bases between the two ends. Per the germline V gene, CDR1 is LGHDT and CDR2 is YNNKEL (reference sequence).

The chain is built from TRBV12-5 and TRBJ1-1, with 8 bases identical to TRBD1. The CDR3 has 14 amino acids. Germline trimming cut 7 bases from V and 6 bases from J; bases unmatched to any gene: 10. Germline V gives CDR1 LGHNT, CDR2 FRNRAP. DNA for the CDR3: TGTGCTAGTGCCCCATCTCCAGGGGGCTCTGAAGCTTTCTTT. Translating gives CASAPSPGGSEAFF.

The CDR3 region has the DNA TGCAGTGCTAGTAGCTATCAGGGAACTAACTATGGCTACACCTTC. Translation gives CSASSYQGTNYGYTF. V is TRBV20-1 and J is TRBJ1-2; tentative D call: TRBD1 (5 bases). CDR1 and CDR2 from the germline V gene are DFQATT and SNEGSKA (reference sequence). The CDR3 is 15 amino acids. The V and J ends lost 3 bases and 0 bases respectively, with 14 bases between them.

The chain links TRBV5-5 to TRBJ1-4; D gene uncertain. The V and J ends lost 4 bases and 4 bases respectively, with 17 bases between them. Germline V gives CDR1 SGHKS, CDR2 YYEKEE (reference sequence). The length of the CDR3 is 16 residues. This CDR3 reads CASSSPRDTFNEKLFF. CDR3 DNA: TGTGCCAGCAGCAGCCCCCGCGATACCTTTAATGAAAAACTGTTTTTT.

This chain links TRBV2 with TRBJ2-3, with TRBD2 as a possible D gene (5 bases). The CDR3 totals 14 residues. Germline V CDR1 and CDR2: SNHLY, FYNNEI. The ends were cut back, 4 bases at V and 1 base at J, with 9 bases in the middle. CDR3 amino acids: CASSVGSGTDTQYF. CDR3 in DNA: TGTGCCAGCAGTGTTGGTAGCGGCACAGATACGCAGTATTTT.

The CDR3 loop reads CASSPGLAGGYAYEQYV. In DNA form, the CDR3 reads TGTGCCAGCTCACCTGGGCTAGCGGGGGGATACGCCTACGAGCAGTACGTC. The rearrangement links TRBV18 to TRBJ2-7; 11 bases map to TRBD2. Trimming took 3 bases from V and 2 from J; bases not matched to a gene: 9. There are 17 residues in the CDR3. Germline CDR1 and CDR2: KGHSH and LQKENI.

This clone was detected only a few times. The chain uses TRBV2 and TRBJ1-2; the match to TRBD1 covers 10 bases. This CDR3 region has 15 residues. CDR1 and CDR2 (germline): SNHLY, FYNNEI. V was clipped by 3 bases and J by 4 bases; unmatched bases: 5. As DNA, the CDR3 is TGTGCCAGCAGTGAGCTCGGACAGGGGGGCTATGGCTACACCTTC. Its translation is CASSELGQGGYGYTF. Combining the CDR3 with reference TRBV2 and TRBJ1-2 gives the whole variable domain EPEVTQTPSHQVTQMGQEVILRCVPISNHLYFYWYRQILGQKVEFLVSFYNNEISEKSEIFDDQFSVERPDGSNFTLKIRSTKLEDSAMYFCASSELGQGGYGYTFGSGTRLTVV.

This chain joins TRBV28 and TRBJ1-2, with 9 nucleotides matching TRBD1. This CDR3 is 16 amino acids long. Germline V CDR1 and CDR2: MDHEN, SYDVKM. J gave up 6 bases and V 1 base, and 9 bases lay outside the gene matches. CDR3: CASSLSPQGQGDGYTF. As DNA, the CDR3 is TGTGCCAGCAGTTTATCTCCCCAGGGACAGGGAGATGGCTACACCTTC.

The CDR3 sequence: CASSGVLRTNEKLFF. The DNA of the CDR3 is TGTGCCAGCAGCGGAGTACTGCGGACTAATGAAAAACTGTTTTTT. The rearrangement joins TRBV11-2 to TRBJ1-4, with no clear D. The CDR3 sequence is 15 residues long. V gave up 5 bases and J gave up 2 bases, with 12 bases separating them. The germline CDR1 and CDR2 sequences are SGHAT and FQNNGV.